The 5 T cell receptor beta chains given below trace back to one sample, sequenced in a study of tumor-infiltrating lymphocytes in primary liver carcinoma. Between roughly 20 and 31 mg of unsorted bulk tissue served as the source from which RNA and DNA were co-extracted. The input was around 500 ng total RNA; TCR beta cDNA was made from it with a constant-region primer. Nested multiplex PCR, run for three rounds with slightly modified ARM-PCR, yielded TCR beta libraries. PCR rounds one and two used TRBV1-TRBV30 forward primers with a C-beta reverse primer for approximately 11 cycles each. TCRdb reprocessed the multiplex PCR reads with MiXCR, giving one entry per CDR3 protein. The data hold 95,000 to 100,000 distinct CDR3 sequences, with around two thirds observed a single time. Sequenced input: liver tumor tissue from sampling region 2. As for subset: tumor region T2, inferior pole. The source of these receptors is a woman aged 55 to 70 with primary liver carcinoma and hepatitis B virus infection.

This clonotype was observed at least ten times. The chain couples TRBV10-3 to TRBJ2-1; TRBD2 is a possible D gene (6 bases). V was shortened by 1 base and J by 4 bases, with 8 bases between the two germline ends. This CDR3 region has 14 residues. Germline V gene data show CDR1 as ENHRY and CDR2 as SYGVKD. CDR3 coding DNA: TGTGCCATCAGTGAGTGGGACTCTTACAATGAGCAGTTCTTC. As protein: CAISEWDSYNEQFF.

Of note for this clonotype: A much bigger clone sits one base away, suggesting this may be a read error. The J gene is TRBJ2-2, the V gene TRBV5-5; 7 bases match TRBD1. V lost 4 bases, J lost 10 bases, and 13 bases stayed unmatched. From germline, CDR1 is SGHKS and CDR2 YYEKEE (reference sequence). The CDR3 totals 15 residues. The CDR3 region has the DNA TGTGCCAGCAGCACGGCCGGGACAGTAAGCGAGGAGCTGTTTTTT. It codes for CASSTAGTVSEELFF.

At least ten counts were recorded for this clonotype. The chain joins TRBV14 to TRBJ2-2; no clear D. This CDR3 contains 14 residues. The V end lost 4 bases, the J end lost 1 base, and 7 bases lay between the germline ends. The V gene's germline CDR1 is SGHDN and CDR2 FVKESK. CDR3 loop: CASSRALNTGELFF. The CDR3, as DNA: TGTGCCAGCAGCCGAGCCCTGAACACCGGGGAGCTGTTTTTT. Variable domain in full (rest from reference TRBV14 and TRBJ2-2): EAGVTQFPSHSVIEKGQTVTLRCDPISGHDNLYWYRRVMGKEIKFLLHFVKESKQDESGMPNNRFLAERTGGTYSTLKVQPAELEDSGVYFCASSRALNTGELFFGEGSRLTVL.

This clonotype showed up just a few times. This may be a read error, as it is one base from a much larger clone. The CDR3 region is CASSGREALAGVRSTDTQYF. Here the CDR3 DNA reads TGTGCCAGCAGTGGGCGGGAGGCACTAGCGGGAGTAAGGAGCACAGATACGCAGTATTTT. The V gene is TRBV6-1, the J gene TRBJ2-3, with 11 bases matching TRBD2. The CDR3 sequence is 20 residues long. CDR1 and CDR2 from the germline V gene are MNHNS and SASEGT. After removal of 4 bases from V and 0 bases from J, the junction contained 15 bases not matched to a gene.

Concerning this clonotype: Relative to the germline gene, one junction end is altered; a read error may explain this. The chain links TRBV11-2 to TRBJ1-1, with a tentative D call TRBD1 (5 bases). Germline V gene sequence: CDR1 SGHAT, CDR2 FQNNGV. The CDR3 loop spans 14 amino acids. CDR3 nucleotides: TGTACCAGCAGGTTCAGGGTTATGAACACTGAAGCTCTCTTT. This sequence encodes CTSRFRVMNTEALF.